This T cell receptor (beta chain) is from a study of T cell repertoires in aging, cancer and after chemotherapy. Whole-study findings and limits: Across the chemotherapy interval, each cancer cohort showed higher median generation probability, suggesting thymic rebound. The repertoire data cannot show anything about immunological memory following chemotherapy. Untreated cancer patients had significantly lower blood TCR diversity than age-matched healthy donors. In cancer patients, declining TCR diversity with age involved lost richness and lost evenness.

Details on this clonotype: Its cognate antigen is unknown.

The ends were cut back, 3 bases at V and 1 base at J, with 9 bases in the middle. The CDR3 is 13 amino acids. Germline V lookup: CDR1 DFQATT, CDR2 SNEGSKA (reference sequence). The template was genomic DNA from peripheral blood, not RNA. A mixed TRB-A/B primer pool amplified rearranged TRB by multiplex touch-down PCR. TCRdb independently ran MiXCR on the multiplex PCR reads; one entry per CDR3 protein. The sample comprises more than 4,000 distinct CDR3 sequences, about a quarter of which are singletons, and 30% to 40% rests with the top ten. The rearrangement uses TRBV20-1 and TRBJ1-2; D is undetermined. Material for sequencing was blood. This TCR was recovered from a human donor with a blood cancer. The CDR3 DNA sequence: TGCAGTGCTAGTCAGGCTGGTAACTATGGCTACACCTTC. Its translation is CSASQAGNYGYTF.